These T cell receptor beta chains were read from a single sample in a study of CD8 T cells in Susac syndrome. TCRdb independently ran MiXCR on the immunoSEQ multiplex PCR reads; one entry per CDR3 protein. Here the sample spans about 180,000 distinct CDR3 sequences, 94% being singletons. The material sequenced was CD4+ T cells from PBMCs. The receptor set was obtained from a human donor with Susac syndrome. CDR3s include the opening cysteine and the closing phenylalanine or tryptophan. A D gene is named only where the DNA matches it firmly. The size of a clone is reported for some rows only, either as once, few or many, or as a class for expanded clones.

clone_size	d_call	j_call	v_call	cdr3_nt	cdr3_aa
.	.	TRBJ1-1	TRBV29-1	TGCAGCGTACTCAGGGGTACCACTGAAGCTTTCTTT	CSVLRGTTEAFF
.	.	TRBJ2-7	TRBV12-3/TRBV12-4	TGTGCCAGCAGCTGGGACGGAAGCTCCTACGAGCAGTACTTC	CASSWDGSSYEQYF
.	.	TRBJ2-5	TRBV20-1	TGCAGTGCTAGTGCAGGGGCTGGGGAGACCCAGTACTTC	CSASAGAGETQYF
few	TRBD1	TRBJ2-7	TRBV5-1	TGCGCCAGCAGCGGAGGGACAGGGCCCCCCCACGAGCAGTACTTC	CASSGGTGPPHEQYF
.	TRBD2	TRBJ2-3	TRBV20-1	TGCAGTGCATCGGAGGGCGGGGGGATAGATACGCAGTATTTT	CSASEGGGIDTQYF
.	.	TRBJ1-2	TRBV9	TGTGCCAGCAGCGGGGAAAGGCAGCCTTATGGCTACACCTTC	CASSGERQPYGYTF
.	.	TRBJ2-6	TRBV9	TGTGCCAGCAGCGTAGGGGCGGGATCCGGGGCCAACGTCCTGACTTTC	CASSVGAGSGANVLTF
.	TRBD1	TRBJ2-3	TRBV27	TGTGCCAGCAGTGCGGGACAGGGGGTAACAGATACGCAGTATTTT	CASSAGQGVTDTQYF
once	.	TRBJ1-3	TRBV20-1	TGCAGTGCCGAGGGGGGATCTGGAAACACCATATATTTT	CSAEGGSGNTIYF
.	TRBD1	TRBJ2-7	TRBV25-1	TGTGCCAGCAGTGAACAGGGGGCTTCCTACGAGCAGTACTTC	CASSEQGASYEQYF
.	TRBD1	TRBJ1-2	TRBV5-1	TGCGCCAGCAGCTCCGACAGGGGCCTGAAGGGCTACACCTTC	CASSSDRGLKGYTF
.	.	TRBJ2-1	TRBV20-1	TGCAGTGCTAGAGGAAAAAACAGGAGCTCCTACAATGAGCAGTTCTTC	CSARGKNRSSYNEQFF
.	.	TRBJ2-2	TRBV2	TGTGCCAGCAGTGAACAGGGCACCGCGAACACCGGGGAGCTGTTTTTT	CASSEQGTANTGELFF
.	.	TRBJ2-3	TRBV12-5	TGTGCTAGTGGTTCCCGGCCGGGGAGCACAGATACGCAGTATTTT	CASGSRPGSTDTQYF
.	TRBD1	TRBJ2-7	TRBV5-1	TGCGCCAGCAGCTCTCAGGGGGACATCTCCTACGAGCAGTACTTC	CASSSQGDISYEQYF
.	TRBD1	TRBJ1-4	TRBV6-6	TGTGCCAGCAGAGGACAGGCTGCAACTAATGAAAAACTGTTTTTT	CASRGQAATNEKLFF
.	.	TRBJ2-7	TRBV27	TGTGCCAGCAGTTTATCGGGGACTGACCCCTACGAGCAGTACTTC	CASSLSGTDPYEQYF
.	.	TRBJ2-3	TRBV7-3	TGTGCCAGCAGCTCCCAGGGTGGAGATACGCAGTATTTT	CASSSQGGDTQYF
.	.	TRBJ2-5	TRBV20-1	TGCAGTGCAACGAACCAAGAGACCCAGTACTTC	CSATNQETQYF
.	TRBD2	TRBJ2-7	TRBV10-3	TGTGCCATCAGTCCGACTAGCGGGGGGGCGGGTGAGCAGTACTTC	CAISPTSGGAGEQYF
.	.	TRBJ1-2	TRBV3-1	TGTGCCAGCAGCCTCTACCGGCAGGGTGACTACACCTTC	CASSLYRQGDYTF
.	.	TRBJ1-1	TRBV15	TGTGCCACCTCGGGGGGGGCCATCACTGAAGCTTTCTTT	CATSGGAITEAFF
.	TRBD2	TRBJ2-5	TRBV29-1	TGCAGCGTAGGGACTATCCAAGAGACCCAGTACTTC	CSVGTIQETQYF
.	.	TRBJ2-7	TRBV27	TGTGCCAGCTGGAACCCGGGGGCTGGATACGAGCAGTACTTC	CASWNPGAGYEQYF
.	TRBD2	TRBJ2-5	TRBV29-1	TGCAGCGTCCCGGGACTAGCGGGGGGGCCGGGGGAGACCCAGTACTTC	CSVPGLAGGPGETQYF
.	.	TRBJ2-5	TRBV2	TGTGCCAGCAGTGAAGGTGCTCAAGAGACCCAGTACTTC	CASSEGAQETQYF
.	.	TRBJ1-1	TRBV25-1	TGTGCCAGCAGTGAGGGGGACCGGACGGGGGCTTTCTTT	CASSEGDRTGAFF
few	.	TRBJ2-2	TRBV6-5	TGTGCCAGCAGTTACGGGCAGGGGAGGAATTCCGGGGAGCTGTTTTTT	CASSYGQGRNSGELFF
.	.	TRBJ2-7	TRBV5-1	TGCGCCAGCAGCCAAGACTTCAACTCCTACGAGCAGTACTTC	CASSQDFNSYEQYF
.	TRBD1	TRBJ2-7	TRBV29-1	TGCAGCGTTGGGACAGGGGTGAAAAACGAGCAGTACTTC	CSVGTGVKNEQYF
.	.	TRBJ1-1	TRBV9	TGTGCCAGCAGCGCCAGGACACTACCGAACACTGAAGCTTTCTTT	CASSARTLPNTEAFF
.	TRBD2	TRBJ2-5	TRBV14	TGTGCCAGCAGCCAAGGCGTAGCGGGCTGGGGGACCCAGTACTTC	CASSQGVAGWGTQYF